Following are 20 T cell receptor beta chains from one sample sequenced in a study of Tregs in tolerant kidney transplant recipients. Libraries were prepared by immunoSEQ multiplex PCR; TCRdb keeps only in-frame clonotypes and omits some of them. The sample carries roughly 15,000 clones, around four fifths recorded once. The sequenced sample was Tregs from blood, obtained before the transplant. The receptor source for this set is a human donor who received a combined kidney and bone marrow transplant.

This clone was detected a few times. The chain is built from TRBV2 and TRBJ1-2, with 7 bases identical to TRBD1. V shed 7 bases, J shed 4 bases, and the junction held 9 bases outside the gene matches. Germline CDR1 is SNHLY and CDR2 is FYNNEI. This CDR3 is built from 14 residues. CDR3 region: CASTPTGTRYGYTF. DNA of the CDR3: TGTGCCAGCACCCCGACAGGGACTCGCTATGGCTACACCTTC.

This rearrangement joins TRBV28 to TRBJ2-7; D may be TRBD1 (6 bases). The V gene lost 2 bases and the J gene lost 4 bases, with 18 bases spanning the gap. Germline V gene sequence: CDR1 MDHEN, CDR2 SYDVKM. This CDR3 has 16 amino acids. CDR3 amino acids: CASSLMSSAGAYEQYF. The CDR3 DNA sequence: TGTGCCAGCAGTTTAATGAGTTCGGCAGGGGCATACGAGCAGTACTTC.

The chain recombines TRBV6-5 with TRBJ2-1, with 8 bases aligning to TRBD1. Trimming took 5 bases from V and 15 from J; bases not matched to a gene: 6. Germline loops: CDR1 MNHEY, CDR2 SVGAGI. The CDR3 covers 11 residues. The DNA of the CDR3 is TGTGCCAGCAGTACAAGGGACAGGCGGTTCTTC. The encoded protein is CASSTRDRRFF.

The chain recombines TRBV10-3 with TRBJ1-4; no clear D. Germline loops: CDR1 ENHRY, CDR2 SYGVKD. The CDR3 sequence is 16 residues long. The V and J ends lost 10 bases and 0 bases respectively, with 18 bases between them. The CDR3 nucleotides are TGTGCCACTTTCCCTTCGGGGATTGCAACTAATGAAAAACTGTTTTTT. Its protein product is CATFPSGIATNEKLFF.

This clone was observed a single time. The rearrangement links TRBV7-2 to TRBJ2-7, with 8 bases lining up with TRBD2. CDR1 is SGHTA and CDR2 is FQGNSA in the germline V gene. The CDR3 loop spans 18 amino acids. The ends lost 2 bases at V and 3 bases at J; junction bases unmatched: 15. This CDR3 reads CASSLLPGLWAGGYEQYF. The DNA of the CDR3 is TGTGCCAGCAGCTTACTCCCGGGGCTCTGGGCGGGAGGCTACGAGCAGTACTTC.

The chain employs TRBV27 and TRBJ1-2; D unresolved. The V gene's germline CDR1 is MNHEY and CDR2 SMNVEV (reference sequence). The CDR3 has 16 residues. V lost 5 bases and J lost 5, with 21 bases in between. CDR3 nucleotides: TGTGCCAGCAGTCCCCGTCCGCAGAATCGACTTTATGGCTACACCTTC. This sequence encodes CASSPRPQNRLYGYTF.

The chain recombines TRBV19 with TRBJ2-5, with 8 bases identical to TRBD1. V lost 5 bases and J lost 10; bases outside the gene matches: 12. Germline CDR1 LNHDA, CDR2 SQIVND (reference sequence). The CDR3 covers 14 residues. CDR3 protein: CASSGRTGTWDQYF. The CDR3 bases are TGTGCCAGTAGTGGAAGGACAGGGACGTGGGACCAGTACTTC.

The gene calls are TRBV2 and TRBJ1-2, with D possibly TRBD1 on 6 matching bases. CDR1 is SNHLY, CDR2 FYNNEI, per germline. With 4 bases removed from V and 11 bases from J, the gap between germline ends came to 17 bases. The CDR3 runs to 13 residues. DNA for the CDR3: TGTGCCAGCAGTGTTCAGGCAGGGGCAGGGTACACCTTC. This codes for CASSVQAGAGYTF. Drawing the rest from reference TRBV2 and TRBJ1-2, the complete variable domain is EPEVTQTPSHQVTQMGQEVILRCVPISNHLYFYWYRQILGQKVEFLVSFYNNEISEKSEIFDDQFSVERPDGSNFTLKIRSTKLEDSAMYFCASSVQAGAGYTFGSGTRLTVV.

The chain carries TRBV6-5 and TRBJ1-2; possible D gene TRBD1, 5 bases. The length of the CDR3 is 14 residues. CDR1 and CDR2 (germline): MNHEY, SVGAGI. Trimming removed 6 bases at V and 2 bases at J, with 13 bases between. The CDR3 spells CASSQRTLNYGYTF. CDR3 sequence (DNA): TGTGCCAGCAGCCAACGGACACTAAACTATGGCTACACCTTC.

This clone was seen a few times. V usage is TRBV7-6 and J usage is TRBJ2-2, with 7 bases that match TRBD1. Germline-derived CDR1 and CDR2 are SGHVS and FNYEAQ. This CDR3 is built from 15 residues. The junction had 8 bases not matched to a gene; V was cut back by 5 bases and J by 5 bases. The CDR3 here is CASSKTGKYTGELFF. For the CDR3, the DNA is TGTGCCAGCAGCAAGACAGGGAAGTATACCGGGGAGCTGTTTTTT.

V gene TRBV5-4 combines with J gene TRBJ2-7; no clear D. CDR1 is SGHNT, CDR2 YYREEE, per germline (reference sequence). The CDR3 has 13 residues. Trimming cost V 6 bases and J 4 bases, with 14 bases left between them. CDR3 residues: CASIDGARYEQYF. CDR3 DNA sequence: TGTGCCAGCATCGACGGTGCTAGGTACGAGCAGTACTTC.

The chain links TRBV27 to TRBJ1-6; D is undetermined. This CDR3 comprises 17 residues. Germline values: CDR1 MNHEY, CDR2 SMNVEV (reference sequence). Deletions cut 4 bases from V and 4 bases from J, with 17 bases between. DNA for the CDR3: TGTGCCAGCAGTTCCCGAGGAGACGTGTATTATAATTCACCCCTCCACTTT. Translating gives CASSSRGDVYYNSPLHF.

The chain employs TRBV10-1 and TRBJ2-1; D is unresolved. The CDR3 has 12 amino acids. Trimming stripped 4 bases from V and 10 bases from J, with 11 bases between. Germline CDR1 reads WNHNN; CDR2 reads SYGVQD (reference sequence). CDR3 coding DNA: TGCGCCAGCAGTGCCCCTAGTGGCGAGCAGTTCTTC. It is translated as CASSAPSGEQFF.

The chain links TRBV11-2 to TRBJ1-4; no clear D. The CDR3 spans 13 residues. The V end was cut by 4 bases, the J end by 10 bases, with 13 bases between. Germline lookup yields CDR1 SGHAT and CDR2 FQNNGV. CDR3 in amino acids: CASSSDLSGKLFF. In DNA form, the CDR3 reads TGTGCCAGCAGCTCGGACCTTAGCGGAAAACTGTTTTTT.

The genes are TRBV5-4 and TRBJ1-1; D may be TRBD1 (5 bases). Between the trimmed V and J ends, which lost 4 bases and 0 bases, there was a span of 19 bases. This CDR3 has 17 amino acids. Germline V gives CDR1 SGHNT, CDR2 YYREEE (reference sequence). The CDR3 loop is CASSHGWGEGMNTEAFF. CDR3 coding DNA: TGTGCCAGCAGCCATGGGTGGGGGGAAGGGATGAACACTGAAGCTTTCTTT.

The CDR3 is CASSLSFTGNTIYF. CDR3 sequence (DNA): TGTGCCAGCAGCCTAAGCTTTACTGGAAACACCATATATTTT. The V call is TRBV14, the J call TRBJ1-3; D is uncertain. CDR1 is SGHDN, CDR2 FVKESK, per germline. The CDR3 is 14 residues long. The V end was cut by 4 bases, the J end by 2 bases, with 9 bases between.

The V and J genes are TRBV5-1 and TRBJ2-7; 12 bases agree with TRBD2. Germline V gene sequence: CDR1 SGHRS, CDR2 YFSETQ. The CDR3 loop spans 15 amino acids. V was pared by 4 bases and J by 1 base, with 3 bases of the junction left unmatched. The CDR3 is CASSHTSGRSYEQYF. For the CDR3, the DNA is TGCGCCAGCAGCCATACTAGCGGGAGGTCCTACGAGCAGTACTTC.

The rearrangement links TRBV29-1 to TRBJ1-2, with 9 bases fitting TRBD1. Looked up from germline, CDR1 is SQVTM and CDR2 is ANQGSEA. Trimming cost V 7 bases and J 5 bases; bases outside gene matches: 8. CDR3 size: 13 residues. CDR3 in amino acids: CSAHPGTGYGYTF. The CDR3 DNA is TGCAGCGCCCACCCCGGGACAGGGTATGGCTACACCTTC.

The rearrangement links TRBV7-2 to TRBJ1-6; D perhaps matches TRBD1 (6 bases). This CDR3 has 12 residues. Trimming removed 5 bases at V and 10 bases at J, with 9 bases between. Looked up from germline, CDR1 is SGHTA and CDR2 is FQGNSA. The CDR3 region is CASSNTGSPLHF. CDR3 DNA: TGTGCCAGCAGCAATACAGGGTCACCCCTCCACTTT.

The CDR3 here is CASSPNPTEGWGQRGAYEQYF. CDR3 DNA: TGTGCCAGCTCACCAAACCCCACCGAGGGATGGGGCCAGCGGGGGGCCTACGAGCAGTACTTC. The chain couples TRBV18 to TRBJ2-7; 9 bases line up with TRBD2. CDR3 length: 21 amino acids. V shed 2 bases, J shed 2 bases, and the junction held 22 bases outside the gene matches. Germline CDR1 KGHSH, CDR2 LQKENI.